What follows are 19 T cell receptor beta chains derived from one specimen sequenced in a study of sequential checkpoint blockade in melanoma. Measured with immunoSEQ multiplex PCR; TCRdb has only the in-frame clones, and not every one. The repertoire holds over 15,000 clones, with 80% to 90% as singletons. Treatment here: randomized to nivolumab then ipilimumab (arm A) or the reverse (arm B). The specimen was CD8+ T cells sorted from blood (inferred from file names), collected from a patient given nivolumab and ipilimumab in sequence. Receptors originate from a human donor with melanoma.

CDR3 residues: CASSQGFEMVIQETQYF. CDR3 nucleotide sequence: TGCGCCAGCAGCCAAGGGTTCGAGATGGTGATACAAGAGACCCAGTACTTC. The genes are TRBV4-1 and TRBJ2-5; D is ambiguous. CDR1 is MGHRA and CDR2 is YSYEKL in the germline V gene. The CDR3 has 17 residues. Trimming took off 1 base at V and 2 bases at J, with 17 bases between the two ends.

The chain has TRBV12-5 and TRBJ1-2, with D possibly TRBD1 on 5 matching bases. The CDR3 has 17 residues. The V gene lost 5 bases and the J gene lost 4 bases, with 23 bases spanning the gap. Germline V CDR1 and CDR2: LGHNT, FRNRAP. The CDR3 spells CASGRLTLQGKTYGYTF. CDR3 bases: TGTGCTAGTGGTAGATTGACTCTGCAGGGAAAGACCTATGGCTACACCTTC.

The CDR3 nucleotides are TGTGCCATCAGTGAGAAGTCAAACTATTATCACGACAATGAGCAGTTCTTC. It translates to CAISEKSNYYHDNEQFF. The chain uses TRBV10-3 and TRBJ2-1, with D uncertain. The V and J ends lost 2 bases and 5 bases respectively, with 19 bases between them. The CDR3 covers 17 residues. Germline V gives CDR1 ENHRY, CDR2 SYGVKD.

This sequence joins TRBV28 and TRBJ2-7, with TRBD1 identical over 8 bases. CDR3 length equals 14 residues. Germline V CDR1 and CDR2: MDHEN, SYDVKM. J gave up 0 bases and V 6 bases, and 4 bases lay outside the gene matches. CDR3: CASSWTGNSYEQYF. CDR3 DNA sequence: TGTGCCAGCAGCTGGACAGGGAACTCCTACGAGCAGTACTTC.

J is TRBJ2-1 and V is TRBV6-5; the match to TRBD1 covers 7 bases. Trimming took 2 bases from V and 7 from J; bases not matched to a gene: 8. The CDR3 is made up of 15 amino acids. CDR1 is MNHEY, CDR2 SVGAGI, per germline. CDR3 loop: CASSYGRQGTNEQFF. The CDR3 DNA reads TGTGCCAGCAGTTACGGCCGACAGGGAACAAATGAGCAGTTCTTC.

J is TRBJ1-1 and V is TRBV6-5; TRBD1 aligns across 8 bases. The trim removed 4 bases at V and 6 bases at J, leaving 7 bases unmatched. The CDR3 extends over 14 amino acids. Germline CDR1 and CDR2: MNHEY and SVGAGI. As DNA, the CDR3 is TGTGCCAGCAGTTCGGACAGGGTTGTGCCTGAAGCTTTCTTT. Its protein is CASSSDRVVPEAFF.

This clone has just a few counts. Here the CDR3 reads CASSQIRDTEYF. Written as DNA, the CDR3 is TGTGCCAGCAGTCAAATTCGGGACACCGAGTACTTC. J is TRBJ2-7 and V is TRBV28; tentatively, D is TRBD1 (6 bases). V gave up 5 bases and J gave up 11 bases, with 16 bases separating them. Germline V gene lookup returns CDR1 MDHEN and CDR2 SYDVKM. The CDR3 is made up of 12 amino acids. Looking up the rest from reference TRBV28 and TRBJ2-7 gives the full variable domain: DVKVTQSSRYLVKRTGEKVFLECVQDMDHENMFWYRQDPGLGLRLIYFSYDVKMKEKGDIPEGYSVSREKKERFSLILESASTNQTSMYLCASSQIRDTEYFGPGTRLTVT.

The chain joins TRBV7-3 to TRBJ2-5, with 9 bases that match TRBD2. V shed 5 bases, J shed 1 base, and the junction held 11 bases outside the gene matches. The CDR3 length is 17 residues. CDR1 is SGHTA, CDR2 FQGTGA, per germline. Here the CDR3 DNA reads TGTGCCAGCAGCCTCGGCGGCCAGCGGGGGGCCCAAGAGACCCAGTACTTC. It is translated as CASSLGGQRGAQETQYF.

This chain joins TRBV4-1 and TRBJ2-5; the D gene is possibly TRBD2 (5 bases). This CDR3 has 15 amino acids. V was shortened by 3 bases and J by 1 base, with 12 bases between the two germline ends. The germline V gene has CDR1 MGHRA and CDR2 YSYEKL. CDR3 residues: CASSHQDLSQETQYF. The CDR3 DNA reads TGCGCCAGCAGCCACCAGGACTTATCCCAAGAGACCCAGTACTTC.

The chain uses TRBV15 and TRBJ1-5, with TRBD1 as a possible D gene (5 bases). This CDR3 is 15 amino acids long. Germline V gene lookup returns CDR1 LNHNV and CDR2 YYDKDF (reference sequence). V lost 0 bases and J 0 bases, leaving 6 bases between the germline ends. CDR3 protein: CATSRDDSSNQPQHF. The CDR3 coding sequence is TGTGCCACCAGCAGAGACGACAGTAGCAATCAGCCCCAGCATTTT.

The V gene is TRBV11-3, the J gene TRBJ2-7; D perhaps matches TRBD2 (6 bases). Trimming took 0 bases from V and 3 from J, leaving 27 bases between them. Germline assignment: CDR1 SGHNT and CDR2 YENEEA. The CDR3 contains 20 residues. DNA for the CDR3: TGTGCCAGCAGCTTAGACGGTGAGACGGGAGATTTGATGGATGGCTACGAGCAGTACTTC. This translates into CASSLDGETGDLMDGYEQYF.

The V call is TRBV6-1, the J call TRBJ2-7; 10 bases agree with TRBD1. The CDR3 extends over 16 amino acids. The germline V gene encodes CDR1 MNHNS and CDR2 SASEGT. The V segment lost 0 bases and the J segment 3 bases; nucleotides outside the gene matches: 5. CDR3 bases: TGTGCCAGCAGTGAAGCGCGGACAGGGGGTATCTACGAGCAGTACTTC. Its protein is CASSEARTGGIYEQYF.

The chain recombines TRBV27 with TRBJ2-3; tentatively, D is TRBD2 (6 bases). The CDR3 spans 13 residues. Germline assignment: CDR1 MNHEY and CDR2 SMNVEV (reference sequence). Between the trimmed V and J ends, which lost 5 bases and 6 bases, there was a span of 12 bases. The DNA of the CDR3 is TGTGCCAGCAGTATTAATGGGGGGGATACGCAGTATTTT. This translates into CASSINGGDTQYF.

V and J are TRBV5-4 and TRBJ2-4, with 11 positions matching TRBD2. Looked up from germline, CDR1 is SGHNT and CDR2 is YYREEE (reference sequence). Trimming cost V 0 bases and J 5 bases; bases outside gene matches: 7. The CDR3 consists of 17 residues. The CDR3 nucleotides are TGTGCCAGCAGCTTGGAGGGGGGACTAGCGGAGGAAAACATTCAGTACTTC. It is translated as CASSLEGGLAEENIQYF.

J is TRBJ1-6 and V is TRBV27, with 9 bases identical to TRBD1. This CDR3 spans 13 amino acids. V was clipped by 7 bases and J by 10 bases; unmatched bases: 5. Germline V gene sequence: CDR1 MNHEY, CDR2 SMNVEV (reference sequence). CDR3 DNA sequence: TGTGCCAGCACCTGGGGGACAGGGTCACCCCTCCACTTT. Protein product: CASTWGTGSPLHF.

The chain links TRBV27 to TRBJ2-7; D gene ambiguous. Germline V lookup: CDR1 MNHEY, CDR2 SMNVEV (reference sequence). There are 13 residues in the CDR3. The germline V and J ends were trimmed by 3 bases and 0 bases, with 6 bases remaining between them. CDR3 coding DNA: TGTGCCAGCAGTTTTCGACTCTCCTACGAGCAGTACTTC. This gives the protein CASSFRLSYEQYF.

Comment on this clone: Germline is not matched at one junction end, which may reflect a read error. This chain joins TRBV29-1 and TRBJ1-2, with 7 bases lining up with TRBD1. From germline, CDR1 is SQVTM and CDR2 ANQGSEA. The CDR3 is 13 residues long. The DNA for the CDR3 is TGCAGCGTTGAGGACAGGCCTAACTATGACTACACCTTC. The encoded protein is CSVEDRPNYDYTF.

CDR3 amino acids: CASSVGDSSYEQYF. CDR3 in DNA: TGTGCCAGCAGCGTAGGGGACAGCTCCTACGAGCAGTACTTC. This sequence joins TRBV9 and TRBJ2-7; TRBD1 aligns across 7 bases. The CDR3 has 14 residues. With 0 bases clipped from V and 0 bases from J, the junction kept 0 bases outside the gene matches. Germline assignment: CDR1 SGDLS and CDR2 YYNGEE.

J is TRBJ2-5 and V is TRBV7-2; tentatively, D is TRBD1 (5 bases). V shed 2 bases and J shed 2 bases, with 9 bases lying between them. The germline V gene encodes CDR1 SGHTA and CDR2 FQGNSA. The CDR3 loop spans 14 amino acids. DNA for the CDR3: TGTGCCAGCAGCTTAATGGGGCAGCAAGAGACCCAGTACTTC. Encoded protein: CASSLMGQQETQYF.